What follows are 23 T cell receptor beta chains derived from one specimen sequenced in a study of T cell responses to AZD1222 COVID-19 vaccine. Data came from immunoSEQ multiplex PCR; TCRdb stores just in-frame clones and leaves some out. The sample comprises around 61,000 clones, approximately 85% of which are singletons, and roughly 15% rests with the top ten. The sequenced sample was peripheral blood, obtained on day 0 of AZD1222 vaccination. The receptors originated from an adult in good health.

The rearrangement uses TRBV6-2 or TRBV6-3 and TRBJ1-1, with 11 bases fitting TRBD1. J lost 0 bases, V lost 5 bases, and 8 bases had no gene match. CDR1 and CDR2 from the germline V gene are MNHEY and SVGEGT. This CDR3 comprises 17 residues. This CDR3 reads CASSHYGTGGMNTEAFF. CDR3 in DNA: TGTGCCAGCAGTCACTATGGGACAGGGGGAATGAACACTGAAGCTTTCTTT.

The J gene is TRBJ2-7, the V gene TRBV2; TRBD1 or TRBD2 may be the D gene (5 bases each). The CDR3 length is 12 residues. Looked up from germline, CDR1 is SNHLY and CDR2 is FYNNEI. Trimming removed 9 bases at V and 0 bases at J, with 9 bases between. The CDR3, as DNA: TGTGCCAGTGGGGGAGACTCCTACGAGCAGTACTTC. This codes for CASGGDSYEQYF.

V gene TRBV2 combines with J gene TRBJ2-3; D unclear. CDR1 is SNHLY and CDR2 is FYNNEI in the germline V gene. This CDR3 region has 11 residues. V lost 9 bases to trimming and J lost 6 bases, with 10 bases between them. CDR3 residues: CARGLKDTQYF. DNA of the CDR3: TGTGCCAGGGGGTTGAAGGATACGCAGTATTTT.

This chain uses TRBV4-1 with TRBJ1-1; TRBD1 aligns across 8 bases. This CDR3 is built from 15 residues. Trimming removed 5 bases from V and 1 base from J; junction bases left unmatched: 6. Germline-derived CDR1 and CDR2 are MGHRA and YSYEKL. CDR3 DNA: TGCGCCAGCAGCTGGTGGACAGGGCGGAACACTGAAGCTTTCTTT. Its protein product is CASSWWTGRNTEAFF.

Only one count was recorded for this clone. The chain combines TRBV6-6 with TRBJ1-2, with 7 nucleotides matching TRBD1. V lost 2 bases and J lost 8; bases outside the gene matches: 5. The CDR3 extends over 13 amino acids. Germline lookup yields CDR1 MNHNY and CDR2 SVGAGI (reference sequence). The CDR3 protein is CASSYGTAGGYTF. The CDR3 DNA reads TGTGCCAGCAGTTACGGGACAGCGGGGGGCTACACCTTC.

The chain combines TRBV4-2 with TRBJ1-5; 10 bases fit TRBD1. Trimming removed 5 bases from V and 7 bases from J; junction bases left unmatched: 11. Looked up from germline, CDR1 is LGHNA and CDR2 is YNFKEQ. CDR3 length: 16 residues. CDR3 coding DNA: TGTGCCAGCAGCGACCGGGACAGGGGTCATAAGCAGCCCCAGCATTTT. This translates into CASSDRDRGHKQPQHF.

The J gene is TRBJ1-2, the V gene TRBV6-5; unclear D gene. Looked up from germline, CDR1 is MNHEY and CDR2 is SVGAGI. The length of the CDR3 is 13 residues. V was trimmed by 0 bases and J by 4 bases, leaving 6 bases between them. Written as DNA, the CDR3 is TGTGCCAGCAGTTACTCCGACACCTATGGCTACACCTTC. This codes for CASSYSDTYGYTF.

V is TRBV11-2 and J is TRBJ2-5; D is ambiguous. Germline loops: CDR1 SGHAT, CDR2 FQNNGV. Trimming took off 3 bases at V and 2 bases at J, with 7 bases between the two ends. The CDR3 covers 13 residues. DNA of the CDR3: TGTGCCAGCAGCTTTGGGCAGCAAGAGACCCAGTACTTC. The encoded protein is CASSFGQQETQYF.

The chain joins TRBV7-6 to TRBJ2-7; 12 nucleotides match TRBD2. The CDR3 contains 15 residues. Germline V lookup: CDR1 SGHVS, CDR2 FNYEAQ. After removal of 4 bases from V and 2 bases from J, the junction contained 3 bases not matched to a gene. The CDR3 loop is CASSSGLAGTYEQYF. As DNA, the CDR3 is TGTGCCAGCAGCTCAGGACTAGCGGGGACCTACGAGCAGTACTTC.

This clone has just a few counts. For the CDR3, the DNA is TGTGCCAGCAGCCAAGATGAGGGGCGGGACGGCGGTGAAAAACTGTTTTTT. Translating it yields CASSQDEGRDGGEKLFF. This sequence joins TRBV4-2 and TRBJ1-4, with D maybe TRBD1 (5 bases). The CDR3 has 17 amino acids. Trimming cost V 0 bases and J 7 bases, with 18 bases left between them. Germline V gene sequence: CDR1 LGHNA, CDR2 YNFKEQ.

J is TRBJ2-3 and V is TRBV4-1; D unclear. The CDR3 has 12 amino acids. V was trimmed by 0 bases and J by 5 bases, leaving 3 bases between them. CDR1 and CDR2 (germline): MGHRA, YSYEKL. The CDR3 reads CASSQEGDTQYF. CDR3 DNA sequence: TGCGCCAGCAGCCAAGAGGGAGATACGCAGTATTTT.

This chain's CDR3 is CASLGGAGPNYGYTF. The DNA for the CDR3 is TGTGCCAGCCTCGGGGGGGCGGGACCCAACTATGGCTACACCTTC. This chain links TRBV28 with TRBJ1-2; possible D gene TRBD1, 6 bases. With 8 bases removed from V and 2 bases from J, the gap between germline ends came to 18 bases. The germline gives CDR1 MDHEN, CDR2 SYDVKM. CDR3 length: 15 residues.

This clone was recorded only once. The gene calls are TRBV2 and TRBJ2-1; either TRBD1 or TRBD2 may fit D (5 bases each). Trimming removed 10 bases at V and 6 bases at J, with 16 bases between. This CDR3 is built from 13 residues. Germline CDR1 reads SNHLY; CDR2 reads FYNNEI. The CDR3 loop reads CATSQVRANEQFF. The CDR3 coding sequence is TGTGCCACCTCACAGGTGCGGGCCAATGAGCAGTTCTTC.

The rearrangement links TRBV24-1 to TRBJ1-6; D gene ambiguous. Germline loops: CDR1 KGHDR, CDR2 SFDVKD. This CDR3 has 17 amino acids. V lost 7 bases and J 0 bases, leaving 15 bases between the germline ends. Written as DNA, the CDR3 is TGTGCCACCAGCCACGGGTTTTCTAGCTCCTATAATTCACCCCTCCACTTT. Translation gives CATSHGFSSSYNSPLHF.

The chain recombines TRBV6-5 with TRBJ2-7; 8 bases fit TRBD1. Germline values: CDR1 MNHEY, CDR2 SVGAGI. The CDR3 length is 15 residues. The junction had 10 bases not matched to a gene; V was cut back by 6 bases and J by 3 bases. The CDR3 nucleotides are TGTGCCAGCAGCTACGGACAGGGAGGTGACTACGAGCAGTACTTC. Protein: CASSYGQGGDYEQYF.

The chain uses TRBV4-1 and TRBJ1-6, with D unresolved. This CDR3 spans 13 amino acids. Germline V lookup: CDR1 MGHRA, CDR2 YSYEKL. Trimming left V 1 base short and J 9 bases short, with 7 bases between. CDR3 sequence (DNA): TGCGCCAGCAGCCAAGGAGATTTTTCACCCCTCCACTTT. Amino acid sequence: CASSQGDFSPLHF.

This clone was detected only a few times. V usage is TRBV27 and J usage is TRBJ1-1; a possible D gene is TRBD1 (6 bases). Deletions cut 5 bases from V and 0 bases from J, with 13 bases between. Germline-derived CDR1 and CDR2 are MNHEY and SMNVEV (reference sequence). The CDR3 has 15 residues. As DNA, the CDR3 is TGTGCCAGCAGTCAACGGACAGCGATGAACACTGAAGCTTTCTTT. Translating it yields CASSQRTAMNTEAFF.

This clone was observed a few times. The chain couples TRBV2 to TRBJ2-2; D is undetermined. The CDR3 length is 11 residues. From germline, CDR1 is SNHLY and CDR2 FYNNEI. V was clipped by 0 bases and J by 7 bases, with 0 bases between them. CDR3 sequence (DNA): TGTGCCAGCAGTGAAGCCGGGGAGCTGTTTTTT. This codes for CASSEAGELFF.

This chain links TRBV6-6 with TRBJ1-6; D call uncertain. Trimming left V 0 bases short and J 5 bases short, with 8 bases between. Looked up from germline, CDR1 is MNHNY and CDR2 is SVGAGI (reference sequence). CDR3 length: 15 residues. In nucleotides, the CDR3 is TGTGCCAGCAGTTACTCGCGGGCACATAATTCACCCCTCCACTTT. Amino acids: CASSYSRAHNSPLHF.

The chain is built from TRBV3-1 (or the pseudogene TRBV3-2) and TRBJ1-5; possible D gene TRBD1, 5 bases. Trimming pared 2 bases from V and 0 bases from J, leaving 11 bases between. The CDR3 runs to 16 residues. Looked up from germline, CDR1 is LGHDT and CDR2 is YNNKEL (reference sequence). The CDR3 DNA is TGTGCCAGCAGCCAAAGCAGGGTACCTAGCAATCAGCCCCAGCATTTT. Protein: CASSQSRVPSNQPQHF.

The chain recombines TRBV19 with TRBJ1-5, with 8 bases lining up with TRBD1. This CDR3 comprises 14 residues. V lost 2 bases to trimming and J lost 4 bases; unmatched junction nucleotides: 1. Germline CDR1 is LNHDA and CDR2 is SQIVND (reference sequence). CDR3 amino acids: CASSIQGANQPQHF. As DNA, the CDR3 is TGTGCCAGTAGTATACAGGGGGCAAATCAGCCCCAGCATTTT.

The gene calls are TRBV4-1 and TRBJ2-3, with D possibly matching TRBD2 (6 bases). Germline assignment: CDR1 MGHRA and CDR2 YSYEKL. Trimming took 3 bases from V and 2 from J, leaving 18 bases between them. This CDR3 contains 17 residues. CDR3 DNA: TGCGCCAGCAGCCACGCCGGGACTCGTAGTCCCACAGATACGCAGTATTTT. Protein: CASSHAGTRSPTDTQYF.

This clone was detected a few times. CDR3 sequence: CASRRDTNTGELFF. The CDR3 DNA follows: TGTGCCAGCAGGCGAGATACGAACACCGGGGAGCTGTTTTTT. J is TRBJ2-2 and V is TRBV2, with D unclear. The germline CDR1 and CDR2 sequences are SNHLY and FYNNEI. CDR3 length equals 14 residues. V was clipped by 6 bases and J by 0 bases, with 8 bases between them.